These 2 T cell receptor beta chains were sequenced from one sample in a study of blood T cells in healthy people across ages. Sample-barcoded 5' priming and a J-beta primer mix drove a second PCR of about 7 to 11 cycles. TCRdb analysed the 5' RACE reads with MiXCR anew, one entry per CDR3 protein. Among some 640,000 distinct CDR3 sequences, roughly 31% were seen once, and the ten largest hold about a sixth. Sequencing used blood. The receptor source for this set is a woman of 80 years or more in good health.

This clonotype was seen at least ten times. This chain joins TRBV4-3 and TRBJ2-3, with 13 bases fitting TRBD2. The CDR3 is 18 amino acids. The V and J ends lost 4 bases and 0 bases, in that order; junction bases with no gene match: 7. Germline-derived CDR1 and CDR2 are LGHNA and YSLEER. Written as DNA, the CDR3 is TGCGCCAGCAGCCCATGGACTAGCGGGGGCCGTAGCACAGATACGCAGTATTTT. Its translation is CASSPWTSGGRSTDTQYF.

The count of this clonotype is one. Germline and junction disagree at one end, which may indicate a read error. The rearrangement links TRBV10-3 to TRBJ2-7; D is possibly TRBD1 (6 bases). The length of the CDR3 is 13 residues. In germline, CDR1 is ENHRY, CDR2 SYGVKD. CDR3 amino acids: CAIRAQGSCEQYF. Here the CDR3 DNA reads TGTGCCATCAGAGCACAGGGTTCCTGCGAGCAGTACTTC.